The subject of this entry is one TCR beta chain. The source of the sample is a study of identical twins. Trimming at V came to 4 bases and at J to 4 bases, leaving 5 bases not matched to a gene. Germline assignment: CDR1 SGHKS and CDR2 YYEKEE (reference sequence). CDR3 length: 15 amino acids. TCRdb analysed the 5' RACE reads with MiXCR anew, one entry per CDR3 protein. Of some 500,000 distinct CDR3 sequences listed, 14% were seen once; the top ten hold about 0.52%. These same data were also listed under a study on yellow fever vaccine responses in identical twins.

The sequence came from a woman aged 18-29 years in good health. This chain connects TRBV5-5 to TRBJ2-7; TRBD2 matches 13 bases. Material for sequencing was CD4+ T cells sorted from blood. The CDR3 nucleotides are TGTGCCAGCAGCGAGGGACTAGCGGGGTTTTACGAGCAGTACTTC. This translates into CASSEGLAGFYEQYF.